Here is one TCR beta chain with its context. These data come from a study of blood T cell repertoires in COVID-19. Study in general: From the United States, Italy and Spain came samples of acute and convalescent COVID-19. T cells, B-cell-depleted T cells, or PBMCs supplied cDNA or gDNA.

In the original processing: Reference gene primer amplification in the assay estimated nucleated cell counts. Clones were sequenced by immunoSEQ multiplex PCR, and TCRdb holds only the in-frame ones, with some missing. V, J and clone size reflect that table, while D and trimming were determined from the DNA. The sample gives 250,000 or so clones, over 80% of which show up once; more than 1.5% is in the top ten. The origin of this receptor is a woman aged 40 to 55 who had recovered from COVID-19. The specimen sequenced was peripheral blood.

This chain's CDR3 is CASRPGQGSTGELFF. The CDR3 DNA is TGTGCCAGCAGACCGGGACAGGGGTCCACCGGGGAGCTGTTTTTT. The rearrangement links TRBV6-1 to TRBJ2-2, with TRBD1 matching over 10 bases. Unmatched junction bases numbered 5, after V lost 6 bases and J lost 4 bases. Germline CDR1 MNHNS, CDR2 SASEGT. This CDR3 is built from 15 residues.